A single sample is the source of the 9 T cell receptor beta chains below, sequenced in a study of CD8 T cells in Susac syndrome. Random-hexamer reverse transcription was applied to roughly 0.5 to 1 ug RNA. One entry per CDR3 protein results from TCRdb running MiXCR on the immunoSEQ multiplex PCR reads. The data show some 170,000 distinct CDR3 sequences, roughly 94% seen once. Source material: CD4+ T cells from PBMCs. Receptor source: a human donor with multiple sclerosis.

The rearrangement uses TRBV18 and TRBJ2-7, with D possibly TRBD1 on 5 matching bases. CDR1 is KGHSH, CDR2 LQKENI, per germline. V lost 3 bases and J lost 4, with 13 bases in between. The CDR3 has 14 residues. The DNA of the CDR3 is TGTGCCAGCTCACCGGGGCCATACGCTTACGAGCAGTACTTC. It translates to CASSPGPYAYEQYF.

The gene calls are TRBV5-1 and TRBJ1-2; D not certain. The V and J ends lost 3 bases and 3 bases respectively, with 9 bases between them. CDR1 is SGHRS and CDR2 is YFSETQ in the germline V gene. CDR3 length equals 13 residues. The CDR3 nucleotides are TGCGCCAGCAGCTACGACTTAGACTATGGCTACACCTTC. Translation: CASSYDLDYGYTF.

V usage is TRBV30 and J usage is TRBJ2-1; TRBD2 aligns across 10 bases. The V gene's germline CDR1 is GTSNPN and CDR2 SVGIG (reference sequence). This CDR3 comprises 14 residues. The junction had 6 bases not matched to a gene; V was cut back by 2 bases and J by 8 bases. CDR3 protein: CAWSRLAGVHEQFF. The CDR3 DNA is TGTGCCTGGAGTCGGCTAGCGGGAGTGCATGAGCAGTTCTTC.

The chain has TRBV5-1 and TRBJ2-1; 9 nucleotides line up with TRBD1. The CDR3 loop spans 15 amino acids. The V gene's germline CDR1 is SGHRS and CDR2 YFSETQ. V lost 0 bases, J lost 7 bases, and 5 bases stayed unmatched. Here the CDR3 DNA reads TGCGCCAGCAGCTTGGTAGGACAGGGGTCAAATGAGCAGTTCTTC. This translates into CASSLVGQGSNEQFF.

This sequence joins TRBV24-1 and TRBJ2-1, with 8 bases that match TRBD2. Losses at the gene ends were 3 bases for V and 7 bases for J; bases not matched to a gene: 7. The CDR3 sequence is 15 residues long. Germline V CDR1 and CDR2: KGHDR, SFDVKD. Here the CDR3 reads CATSDPTSGGNEQFF. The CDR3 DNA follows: TGTGCCACCAGTGATCCTACGAGCGGGGGAAATGAGCAGTTCTTC.

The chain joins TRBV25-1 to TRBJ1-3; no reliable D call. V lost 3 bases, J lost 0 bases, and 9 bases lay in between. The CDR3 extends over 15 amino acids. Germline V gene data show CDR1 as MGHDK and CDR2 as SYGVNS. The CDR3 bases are TGTGCCAGCAGTGATCCAGTCTACTCTGGAAACACCATATATTTT. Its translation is CASSDPVYSGNTIYF.

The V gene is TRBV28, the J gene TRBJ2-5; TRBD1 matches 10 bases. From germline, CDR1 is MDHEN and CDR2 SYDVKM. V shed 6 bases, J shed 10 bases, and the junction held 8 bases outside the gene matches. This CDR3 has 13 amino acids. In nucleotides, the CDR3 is TGTGCCAGCAGCGGACAGGGGGGATCTGACCAGTACTTC. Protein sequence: CASSGQGGSDQYF.

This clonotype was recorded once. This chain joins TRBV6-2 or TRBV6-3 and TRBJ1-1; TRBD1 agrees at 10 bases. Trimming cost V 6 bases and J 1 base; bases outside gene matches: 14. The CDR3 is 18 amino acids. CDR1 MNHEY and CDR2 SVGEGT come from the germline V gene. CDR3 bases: TGTGCCAGCAGGACCAATCCGGGACAGGGGAGGACGAACACTGAAGCTTTCTTT. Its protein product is CASRTNPGQGRTNTEAFF.

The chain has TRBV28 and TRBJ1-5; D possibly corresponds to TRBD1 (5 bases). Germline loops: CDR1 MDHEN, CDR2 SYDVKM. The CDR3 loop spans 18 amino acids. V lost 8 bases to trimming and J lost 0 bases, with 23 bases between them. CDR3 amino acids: CASDPPQGWLYSNQPQHF. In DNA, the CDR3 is TGTGCCAGCGACCCTCCCCAGGGCTGGCTATATAGCAATCAGCCCCAGCATTTT.